The 5 T cell receptor beta chains reported below all come from one sample, sequenced in a study of vaccination and CD4 T cells after COVID-19. The antigens of these receptors remain unknown. Treatment described: roughly 11-day PBMC culture with coronavirus spike peptide pools or control peptides (ViraFEST assay). From the unexposed donor, CD4+ T cells were collected ahead of the COVID-19 pandemic (2011-2018). Oncomine TCR Beta short-read sequencing was applied to DNA from cultured CD4+ T cells. One entry per CDR3 protein results from TCRdb running MiXCR on the PCR reads. Here the sample spans a few thousand distinct CDR3 sequences, 35% to 45% being singletons. Source material: CD4+ T cells from blood, cultured in vitro. The receptors originated from a human donor in good health.

The chain is built from TRBV12-3 or TRBV12-4 and TRBJ1-5; D is unresolved. Between the trimmed V and J ends, which lost 6 bases and 1 base, there was a span of 7 bases. CDR3 length equals 13 residues. CDR3 sequence reads: CASRRESNQPQHF. The CDR3 nucleotides are TGTGCCAGCAGGAGGGAGAGCAATCAGCCCCAGCATTTT.

This clonotype was observed a handful of times. This chain joins TRBV2 and TRBJ1-2; 7 bases fit TRBD1. This CDR3 is built from 14 residues. After removal of 6 bases from V and 2 bases from J, the junction contained 6 bases not matched to a gene. The V gene's germline CDR1 is SNHLY and CDR2 FYNNEI. Here the CDR3 reads CASRPPGQNYGYTF. CDR3 DNA sequence: TGTGCCAGCAGGCCTCCGGGACAGAACTATGGCTACACCTTC.

The CDR3 DNA follows: TGCAGTGCTAGACTTCTAGCGGGAGGAGAGACCCAGTACTTC. It codes for CSARLLAGGETQYF. This chain joins TRBV20-1 and TRBJ2-5; TRBD2 matches 11 bases. Per germline, CDR1 DFQATT and CDR2 SNEGSKA (reference sequence). This CDR3 comprises 14 residues. Trimming cost V 2 bases and J 4 bases; bases outside gene matches: 3.

The rearrangement uses TRBV7-3 and TRBJ2-2; unclear D gene. CDR3 length: 12 residues. The germline V and J ends were trimmed by 4 bases and 6 bases, with 6 bases remaining between them. CDR1 is SGHTA, CDR2 FQGTGA, per germline. CDR3 sequence (DNA): TGTGCCAGCAGCTCCCATCCCGGGGAGCTGTTTTTT. As protein: CASSSHPGELFF.

This clonotype has more than one count but fewer than ten. V and J are TRBV6-2 or TRBV6-3 and TRBJ2-1, with a weak D call TRBD2 (6 bases). CDR1 MNHEY and CDR2 SVGEGT come from the germline V gene. This CDR3 spans 14 amino acids. V was shortened by 6 bases and J by 2 bases, with 11 bases between the two germline ends. This chain's CDR3 is CASSRAGPYNEQFF. In nucleotides, the CDR3 is TGTGCCAGCAGCCGCGCGGGGCCCTACAATGAGCAGTTCTTC.